Shown below are 32 T cell receptor beta chains from a single sample sequenced in a study of cytomegalovirus exposure and HLA in healthy donors. It was with 60 Vbeta and 13 Jbeta primers that the PCR ran. The assay was immunoSEQ multiplex PCR, and TCRdb's table has in-frame clones only and misses some. The sample lists over 150,000 clones; about 77% were seen once. Sequenced input: PBMCs. The receptors were gathered from a male donor in good health and CMV-seropositive.

This clone was seen more than once but under ten times. The CDR3 coding sequence is TGTGCCAGCAGTGGAGGAGGAAGCAATCAGCCCCAGCATTTT. Protein sequence: CASSGGGSNQPQHF. V gene TRBV2 combines with J gene TRBJ1-5; D gene ambiguous. Germline CDR1 and CDR2: SNHLY and FYNNEI. V lost 4 bases and J lost 1, with 8 bases in between. The CDR3 totals 14 residues. Complete variable domain (other parts from reference TRBV2 and TRBJ1-5): EPEVTQTPSHQVTQMGQEVILRCVPISNHLYFYWYRQILGQKVEFLVSFYNNEISEKSEIFDDQFSVERPDGSNFTLKIRSTKLEDSAMYFCASSGGGSNQPQHFGDGTRLSIL.

As regards this clone: One junction end disagrees with the germline gene, perhaps due to a read error. The CDR3 DNA is TGTGCCAGCAACGGGTTGGCGGGCACCGGGGAGCTGCTTTTT. Its protein is CASNGLAGTGELLF. The rearrangement joins TRBV5-6 to TRBJ2-2; D may be TRBD2 (5 bases). CDR1 SGHDT and CDR2 YYEEEE come from the germline V gene. The CDR3 consists of 14 residues.

The J gene is TRBJ1-6, the V gene TRBV7-9; a possible D gene is TRBD1 (6 bases). Trimming took off 1 base at V and 0 bases at J, with 13 bases between the two ends. The V gene's germline CDR1 is SEHNR and CDR2 FQNEAQ (reference sequence). The CDR3 has 18 residues. CDR3 nucleotides: TGTGCCAGCAGCTTAGAAGTCCACAGGGACTCCTATAATTCACCCCTCCACTTT. Translation: CASSLEVHRDSYNSPLHF. The full variable domain, with the rest looked up from reference TRBV7-9 and TRBJ1-6, is DTGVSQNPRHKITKRGQNVTFRCDPISEHNRLYWYRQTLGQGPEFLTYFQNEAQLEKSRLLSDRFSAERPKGSFSTLEIQRTEQGDSAMYLCASSLEVHRDSYNSPLHFGNGTRLTVT.

This clone was counted a few times. This chain joins TRBV6-1 and TRBJ2-7; 11 bases match TRBD1. CDR3 length: 15 residues. The V segment lost 0 bases and the J segment 3 bases; nucleotides outside the gene matches: 1. Germline V gene data show CDR1 as MNHNS and CDR2 as SASEGT. The CDR3 bases are TGTGCCAGCAGTGAAGCCGGGACAGGGGGCTACGAGCAGTACTTC. The encoded protein is CASSEAGTGGYEQYF.

The chain couples TRBV20-1 to TRBJ2-7; TRBD1 is a possible D gene (5 bases). The V end lost 0 bases, the J end lost 7 bases, and 7 bases lay between the germline ends. This CDR3 has 11 amino acids. The germline V gene encodes CDR1 DFQATT and CDR2 SNEGSKA (reference sequence). The CDR3 nucleotides are TGCAGTGCTAGAGATAAGGGGGAGCAGTACTTC. It translates to CSARDKGEQYF.

V and J are TRBV5-1 and TRBJ2-5; possible D gene TRBD2, 6 bases. This CDR3 is built from 12 residues. Germline assignment: CDR1 SGHRS and CDR2 YFSETQ. The V and J ends lost 2 bases and 5 bases respectively, with 7 bases between them. CDR3 loop: CASSFGGETQYF. CDR3 coding DNA: TGCGCCAGCAGCTTTGGGGGGGAGACCCAGTACTTC.

The chain uses TRBV11-2 and TRBJ2-5; possibly TRBD2 for D (6 bases). Trimming took off 7 bases at V and 4 bases at J, with 25 bases between the two ends. Germline V gene data show CDR1 as SGHAT and CDR2 as FQNNGV. CDR3 length: 17 amino acids. CDR3 residues: CASTLDGGLSLTETQYF. In DNA, the CDR3 is TGTGCCAGCACTCTAGACGGAGGGCTAAGTTTAACAGAGACCCAGTACTTC.

The rearrangement uses TRBV2 and TRBJ2-5, with 11 nucleotides matching TRBD2. J gave up 2 bases and V 1 base, and 9 bases lay outside the gene matches. CDR1 is SNHLY, CDR2 FYNNEI, per germline. This CDR3 spans 18 amino acids. Here the CDR3 DNA reads TGTGCCAGCAGTGAAGGGGTAGCGGGGGGGCCCGGTCAAGAGACCCAGTACTTC. Protein sequence: CASSEGVAGGPGQETQYF.

The genes are TRBV30 and TRBJ1-1; the match to TRBD1 covers 11 bases. After removal of 3 bases from V and 4 bases from J, the junction contained 4 bases not matched to a gene. Germline V gene lookup returns CDR1 GTSNPN and CDR2 SVGIG (reference sequence). The CDR3 sequence is 14 residues long. The CDR3 nucleotides are TGTGCCTGGAGGGACAGGGGGCTGAGCACTGAAGCTTTCTTT. Its translation: CAWRDRGLSTEAFF.

The V and J genes are TRBV11-2 and TRBJ2-5; tentative D call: TRBD1 (6 bases). The CDR3 loop spans 15 amino acids. Trimming removed 5 bases at V and 4 bases at J, with 17 bases between. Germline loops: CDR1 SGHAT, CDR2 FQNNGV. The CDR3: CASSPGAGAGETQYF. The CDR3 DNA reads TGTGCCAGCAGCCCAGGGGCCGGGGCAGGAGAGACCCAGTACTTC.

The CDR3 loop is CASSLEGSRPEAFF. The DNA for the CDR3 is TGTGCCAGCAGCTTAGAGGGGTCGAGGCCTGAAGCTTTCTTT. The chain uses TRBV13 and TRBJ1-1; TRBD1 is a possible D gene (5 bases). Germline assignment: CDR1 PRHDT and CDR2 FYEKMQ (reference sequence). CDR3 length: 14 residues. Trimming shortened V by 1 base and J by 6 bases, and 12 bases separated the two germline ends. The full variable domain, its missing parts supplied by reference TRBV13 and TRBJ1-1, is AAGVIQSPRHLIKEKRETATLKCYPIPRHDTVYWYQQGPGQDPQFLISFYEKMQSDKGSIPDRFSAQQFSDYHSELNMSSLELGDSALYFCASSLEGSRPEAFFGQGTRLTVV.

The gene calls are TRBV5-4 and TRBJ2-5; 13 bases align to TRBD2. Looked up from germline, CDR1 is SGHNT and CDR2 is YYREEE (reference sequence). Trimming cost V 1 base and J 5 bases; bases outside gene matches: 2. CDR3 length equals 15 residues. CDR3 coding DNA: TGTGCCAGCAGCTTGCCACTAGCGGGGGGGGAGACCCAGTACTTC. Translated, it gives CASSLPLAGGETQYF.

The chain uses TRBV30 and TRBJ1-1, with a tentative D call TRBD1 (5 bases). CDR1 GTSNPN and CDR2 SVGIG come from the germline V gene (reference sequence). This CDR3 comprises 15 residues. Between the trimmed V and J ends, which lost 6 bases and 6 bases, there was a span of 23 bases. The CDR3, as DNA: TGTGCCTGCCTTAAGTACGGGGGGGAAGGACCTGAAGCTTTCTTT. Translation gives CACLKYGGEGPEAFF.

The chain carries TRBV7-2 and TRBJ2-7; D may be TRBD2 (5 bases). The germline CDR1 and CDR2 sequences are SGHTA and FQGNSA. The CDR3 has 16 residues. The V end was cut by 3 bases, the J end by 2 bases, with 17 bases between. The CDR3 DNA reads as TGTGCCAGCAGCTTCCTTGGAAGCGGAGTTACCTACGAGCAGTACTTC. Translated: CASSFLGSGVTYEQYF.

This chain links TRBV7-9 with TRBJ2-1, with D maybe TRBD2 (6 bases). Deletions cut 4 bases from V and 3 bases from J, with 10 bases between. The CDR3 spans 14 residues. Germline V CDR1 and CDR2: SEHNR, FQNEAQ (reference sequence). The CDR3 DNA is TGTGCCAGCAGCTATGAGGACTACTACAATGAGCAGTTCTTC. Protein sequence: CASSYEDYYNEQFF. Full variable domain (rest looked up from reference TRBV7-9 and TRBJ2-1): DTGVSQNPRHKITKRGQNVTFRCDPISEHNRLYWYRQTLGQGPEFLTYFQNEAQLEKSRLLSDRFSAERPKGSFSTLEIQRTEQGDSAMYLCASSYEDYYNEQFFGPGTRLTVL.

In its sample, this clone was seen a few times. This chain joins TRBV4-2 and TRBJ2-6, with D tentatively TRBD2 (5 bases). Germline lookup yields CDR1 LGHNA and CDR2 YNFKEQ. Trimming removed 6 bases at V and 1 base at J, with 7 bases between. The CDR3 has 14 amino acids. DNA for the CDR3: TGTGCCAGCAGGGGAGATTCTGGGGCCAACGTCCTGACTTTC. It yields the protein CASRGDSGANVLTF.

The rearrangement links TRBV2 to TRBJ1-4; 10 nucleotides align to TRBD1. Germline V gene sequence: CDR1 SNHLY, CDR2 FYNNEI. Trimming cost V 4 bases and J 8 bases; bases outside gene matches: 7. The CDR3 sequence is 15 residues long. The CDR3 region has the DNA TGTGCCAGCAGTGGAGACAGGGGGCGAGAGGAAAAACTGTTTTTT. Its translation is CASSGDRGREEKLFF. Looking up the rest from reference TRBV2 and TRBJ1-4 gives the full variable domain: EPEVTQTPSHQVTQMGQEVILRCVPISNHLYFYWYRQILGQKVEFLVSFYNNEISEKSEIFDDQFSVERPDGSNFTLKIRSTKLEDSAMYFCASSGDRGREEKLFFGSGTQLSVL.

V and J are TRBV6-1 and TRBJ1-4; D is unresolved. From germline, CDR1 is MNHNS and CDR2 SASEGT. Trimming removed 5 bases from V and 0 bases from J, with 13 bases in between. The CDR3 has 16 residues. The CDR3 protein is CASSQGAGATNEKLFF. CDR3 sequence (DNA): TGTGCCAGCAGTCAAGGCGCCGGTGCAACTAATGAAAAACTGTTTTTT.

The chain recombines TRBV21-1 with TRBJ2-5; the listed D gene, TRBD1, was not tested against the DNA. TRBV21-1 corresponds to a pseudogene. CDR3 length: 18 residues. DNA for the CDR3: TGTGCCAGCAGCAAACTCGTAAATTATGGACAGAGCCAAGAGACCCAGTACTTC. Translating gives CASSKLVNYGQSQETQYF.

The CDR3 loop reads CASSPSPGTSGGAYEQFF. The CDR3 nucleotides are TGTGCCAGCAGCCCATCCCCCGGGACTAGCGGGGGGGCATATGAGCAGTTCTTC. The rearrangement uses TRBV9 and TRBJ2-1; TRBD2 matches at 16 bases. The junction had 12 bases not matched to a gene; V was cut back by 4 bases and J by 8 bases. Germline assignment: CDR1 SGDLS and CDR2 YYNGEE. The CDR3 is 18 residues long.

The rearrangement joins TRBV5-1 to TRBJ1-1; D gene uncertain. Germline V lookup: CDR1 SGHRS, CDR2 YFSETQ. Trimming took off 4 bases at V and 4 bases at J, with 8 bases between the two ends. The CDR3 has 12 residues. In DNA form, the CDR3 reads TGCGCCAGCAGCAAGGGAGGCACTGAAGCTTTCTTT. Protein product: CASSKGGTEAFF.

The chain employs TRBV30 and TRBJ1-1, with D maybe TRBD1 (6 bases). The CDR3 spans 15 residues. In germline, CDR1 is GTSNPN, CDR2 SVGIG (reference sequence). Trimming cost V 3 bases and J 1 base, with 15 bases left between them. Here the CDR3 reads CAWRDVRGTNTEAFF. CDR3 nucleotide sequence: TGTGCCTGGAGAGACGTCAGGGGCACGAACACTGAAGCTTTCTTT.

The chain is built from TRBV30 and TRBJ2-7; D is perhaps TRBD1 (5 bases). There are 12 residues in the CDR3. Trimming removed 5 bases from V and 1 base from J, with 9 bases in between. Looked up from germline, CDR1 is GTSNPN and CDR2 is SVGIG (reference sequence). CDR3 sequence (DNA): TGTGCCTGGGACGACAGTTCCTACGAGCAGTACTTC. Amino acids: CAWDDSSYEQYF.

The rearrangement links TRBV5-4 to TRBJ2-7, with 8 nucleotides matching TRBD1. The trim removed 2 bases at V and 4 bases at J, leaving 5 bases unmatched. Per germline, CDR1 SGHNT and CDR2 YYREEE (reference sequence). The CDR3 spans 14 residues. The CDR3 region has the DNA TGTGCCAGCAGCTTATTAGGACAGGGTTACGAGCAGTACTTC. Translating gives CASSLLGQGYEQYF.

The chain uses TRBV6-1 and TRBJ2-7; a weak D match, TRBD1 (6 bases). Germline assignment: CDR1 MNHNS and CDR2 SASEGT. The V and J ends lost 6 bases and 4 bases respectively, with 13 bases between them. CDR3 length equals 13 residues. CDR3 residues: CASSPGQIYEQYF. CDR3 coding DNA: TGTGCCAGCAGCCCCGGACAGATATACGAGCAGTACTTC.

J is TRBJ2-2 and V is TRBV5-4; TRBD2 is a possible D gene (5 bases). Germline CDR1 is SGHNT and CDR2 is YYREEE (reference sequence). The CDR3 extends over 16 amino acids. The germline V and J ends were trimmed by 1 base and 8 bases, with 18 bases remaining between them. The CDR3 loop reads CASSLIPSLRGGELFF. CDR3 sequence (DNA): TGTGCCAGCAGCTTGATCCCTTCCCTTCGGGGAGGGGAGCTGTTTTTT.

The rearrangement joins TRBV7-2 to TRBJ1-2; 7 bases are shared with TRBD1. The V gene end was trimmed by 4 bases and the J gene end by 6 bases; junction bases not matched to a gene: 5. CDR1 and CDR2 (germline): SGHTA, FQGNSA. The CDR3 length is 13 residues. Here the CDR3 reads CASSYDRVDGYTF. Here the CDR3 DNA reads TGTGCCAGCAGCTATGACAGGGTGGATGGCTACACCTTC.

The genes are TRBV7-2 and TRBJ2-7; perhaps TRBD2 as D (7 bases). Germline lookup yields CDR1 SGHTA and CDR2 FQGNSA. The V and J ends lost 3 bases and 2 bases respectively, with 17 bases between them. CDR3 length: 16 amino acids. The DNA of the CDR3 is TGTGCCAGCAGCTTGCCGAGGGGGGGACTTACCTACGAGCAGTACTTC. As protein: CASSLPRGGLTYEQYF.

The chain's CDR3 is CASSLRGNSPLHF. Written as DNA, the CDR3 is TGTGCCAGCAGCTTGAGGGGGAATTCACCCCTCCACTTT. This chain connects TRBV7-9 to TRBJ1-6; D may be TRBD1 (6 bases). Germline V gene sequence: CDR1 SEHNR, CDR2 FQNEAQ (reference sequence). Trimming removed 3 bases at V and 7 bases at J, with 7 bases between. The CDR3 has 13 residues.

The CDR3 is CASSDSSGQETQYF. For the CDR3, the DNA is TGTGCCAGCAGCGACTCTAGCGGACAAGAGACCCAGTACTTC. The chain recombines TRBV9 with TRBJ2-5; TRBD2 aligns across 7 bases. Trimming removed 3 bases from V and 2 bases from J; junction bases left unmatched: 4. There are 14 residues in the CDR3. Germline loops: CDR1 SGDLS, CDR2 YYNGEE.

The gene calls are TRBV5-1 and TRBJ2-7; 8 bases match TRBD1. Germline V CDR1 and CDR2: SGHRS, YFSETQ. CDR3 length: 14 residues. The V and J ends lost 4 bases and 3 bases, in that order; junction bases with no gene match: 6. CDR3 coding DNA: TGCGCCAGCAGCGCAGGGACAGGAAACTACGAGCAGTACTTC. Translating it yields CASSAGTGNYEQYF.

V is TRBV30 and J is TRBJ2-7; 8 positions match TRBD1. V lost 2 bases and J lost 1; bases outside the gene matches: 4. This CDR3 contains 14 residues. The germline gives CDR1 GTSNPN, CDR2 SVGIG (reference sequence). CDR3 DNA sequence: TGTGCCTGGAGTCTGACAGGGGTTTCCTACGAGCAGTACTTC. This translates into CAWSLTGVSYEQYF.